Here is one TCR beta chain with its context. This specimen belongs to a study of blood T cell repertoires in COVID-19. Study summary: PBMCs, B-cell-depleted T cells, or T cells were the source of the cDNA or gDNA that made up the material.

The germline CDR1 and CDR2 sequences are SEHNR and FQNEAQ (reference sequence). Trimming removed 5 bases from V and 3 bases from J, with 11 bases in between. The CDR3 runs 13 residues. Authors' processing steps: Using reference gene primer amplification, nucleated cell counts were estimated. The data were produced by immunoSEQ multiplex PCR, yet TCRdb's version contains in-frame clones alone and is incomplete. V and J calls and clone size follow that table, whereas D and trimming were derived from the DNA. The data contain some 140,000 clones, roughly nine tenths of them seen just once; the ten biggest clones take up roughly 0.51%.

The sequence was obtained from a man between 45 and 60 years old with acute or convalescent COVID-19. V and J are TRBV7-9 and TRBJ2-7, with D possibly being TRBD1 (5 bases). The sample was peripheral blood. The CDR3 DNA follows: TGTGCCAGCAGCCGTAGACAGCACTACGAGCAGTACTTC. Amino acids: CASSRRQHYEQYF.